The 18 T cell receptor beta chains below were found in one sample sequenced in a study of CD8 T cells in Susac syndrome. The RNA, roughly 0.45 to 1 ug, was put through reverse transcription using random hexamers. TCRdb called the immunoSEQ multiplex PCR reads again in MiXCR, with one record for every CDR3 protein. The sample lists about 140,000 distinct CDR3 sequences; 94% were seen once. The sequenced material came from CD8+ T cells from PBMCs. The receptors were sampled from a human donor in good health.

The CDR3 sequence: CSARASRTDGNNEQFF. CDR3 bases: TGCAGTGCTAGAGCTTCGCGGACTGATGGGAACAATGAGCAGTTCTTC. The chain combines TRBV20-1 with TRBJ2-1, with a tentative D call TRBD2 (5 bases). Per germline, CDR1 DFQATT and CDR2 SNEGSKA (reference sequence). The CDR3 is 16 residues long. Trimming removed 1 base at V and 5 bases at J, with 18 bases between.

This clonotype was seen only once. This chain joins TRBV9 and TRBJ2-3; 10 bases match TRBD2. V shed 4 bases and J 1 base; nucleotides not matched to a gene: 9. The CDR3 loop spans 17 amino acids. Germline CDR1 and CDR2: SGDLS and YYNGEE. CDR3 loop: CASSITSGIAGTDTQYF. DNA for the CDR3: TGTGCCAGCAGCATAACTAGCGGGATTGCGGGCACAGATACGCAGTATTTT.

The chain carries TRBV30 and TRBJ1-5; D gene ambiguous. Germline loops: CDR1 GTSNPN, CDR2 SVGIG (reference sequence). V lost 2 bases to trimming and J lost 4 bases, with 9 bases between them. This CDR3 spans 13 amino acids. CDR3 loop: CAWSSTRNQPQHF. The CDR3, as DNA: TGTGCCTGGAGTTCTACGAGAAATCAGCCCCAGCATTTT.

This clonotype was recorded only once. This chain joins TRBV29-1 and TRBJ2-1, with 7 bases aligning to TRBD2. With V trimmed by 8 bases and J by 8 bases, 12 bases remained unmatched. Germline CDR1 is SQVTM and CDR2 is ANQGSEA. CDR3 length: 13 residues. The CDR3 DNA reads TGCAGCACATGGGGGGGGAGGCTCGATGAGCAGTTCTTC. This codes for CSTWGGRLDEQFF.

The chain combines TRBV7-9 with TRBJ2-1, with unresolved D. There are 12 residues in the CDR3. V dropped 5 bases and J dropped 8 bases, with 10 bases sitting between them. Germline V gene sequence: CDR1 SEHNR, CDR2 FQNEAQ (reference sequence). The CDR3 region is CASSPKDYEQFF. As DNA, the CDR3 is TGTGCCAGCAGCCCAAAGGATTATGAGCAGTTCTTC.

V is TRBV12-5 and J is TRBJ1-1, with D hard to call. The CDR3 has 13 residues. Germline CDR1 is LGHNT and CDR2 is FRNRAP. The V end lost 1 base, the J end lost 4 bases, and 7 bases lay between the germline ends. The CDR3 region is CASGLGLTTEAFF. The CDR3 nucleotides read TGTGCTAGTGGTTTGGGACTAACCACTGAAGCTTTCTTT.

The rearrangement joins TRBV6-2 or TRBV6-3 to TRBJ2-2; 13 bases match TRBD2. Trimming removed 1 base from V and 4 bases from J; junction bases left unmatched: 3. This CDR3 is built from 17 residues. The germline gives CDR1 MNHEY, CDR2 SVGEGT. The CDR3 is CASSYLRLAGGTGELFF. The CDR3 DNA reads as TGTGCCAGCAGTTACTTGAGACTAGCGGGAGGCACCGGGGAGCTGTTTTTT.

The chain employs TRBV7-2 and TRBJ2-5; TRBD2 is a possible D gene (6 bases). The germline V gene encodes CDR1 SGHTA and CDR2 FQGNSA. Trimming removed 0 bases at V and 5 bases at J, with 10 bases between. The CDR3 sequence is 14 residues long. CDR3 amino acids: CASSLAVLAETQYF. The CDR3 bases are TGTGCCAGCAGCTTAGCGGTGCTAGCGGAGACCCAGTACTTC.

The genes are TRBV29-1 and TRBJ2-3; D unresolved. V was shortened by 3 bases and J by 2 bases, with 3 bases between the two germline ends. CDR3 size: 11 residues. Germline lookup yields CDR1 SQVTM and CDR2 ANQGSEA. The CDR3 protein is CSVDYTDTQYF. CDR3 DNA: TGCAGCGTTGACTACACAGATACGCAGTATTTT.

This sequence joins TRBV27 and TRBJ1-5, with D possibly TRBD1 on 5 matching bases. The ends were cut back, 3 bases at V and 1 base at J, with 7 bases in the middle. Germline loops: CDR1 MNHEY, CDR2 SMNVEV (reference sequence). The CDR3 consists of 14 residues. DNA for the CDR3: TGTGCCAGCAGTTTTGGACAAAGCAATCAGCCCCAGCATTTT. It codes for CASSFGQSNQPQHF.

This clonotype was counted once. The V and J genes are TRBV7-9 and TRBJ1-3; no clear D gene. Germline values: CDR1 SEHNR, CDR2 FQNEAQ (reference sequence). V was pared by 4 bases and J by 0 bases, with 7 bases between. The CDR3 loop spans 14 amino acids. The CDR3 DNA sequence: TGTGCCAGCAGCTCAATCGGCTCTGGAAACACCATATATTTT. Protein product: CASSSIGSGNTIYF.

The CDR3 DNA follows: TGTGCCAGCAGTTTAGACAGGAGGTCCGACGAGCAGTACTTC. Its translation: CASSLDRRSDEQYF. This chain joins TRBV27 and TRBJ2-7; D is perhaps TRBD1 (6 bases). CDR1 is MNHEY and CDR2 is SMNVEV in the germline V gene (reference sequence). The CDR3 is 14 amino acids. Trimming left V 2 bases short and J 5 bases short, with 13 bases between.

The chain carries TRBV15 and TRBJ2-7; D gene ambiguous. V lost 0 bases to trimming and J lost 7 bases, with 16 bases between them. The germline V gene has CDR1 LNHNV and CDR2 YYDKDF (reference sequence). The CDR3 consists of 15 residues. The CDR3 coding sequence is TGTGCCACCAGCAGAGAGGCTATGCCGGAACAAGAGCAGTACTTC. This translates into CATSREAMPEQEQYF.

The gene calls are TRBV20-1 and TRBJ2-2, with TRBD2 identical over 13 bases. Losses at the gene ends were 3 bases for V and 6 bases for J; bases not matched to a gene: 7. Germline CDR1 reads DFQATT; CDR2 reads SNEGSKA (reference sequence). The CDR3 has 16 residues. The CDR3 DNA reads as TGCAGTGCTAGGGACTCACTAGCGGGAGGGCCCGGGGAGCTGTTTTTT. Translating it yields CSARDSLAGGPGELFF.

CDR3 region: CASSQEGTGFYEQYF. The DNA for the CDR3 is TGCGCCAGCAGCCAAGAGGGGACAGGGTTCTACGAGCAGTACTTC. The chain has TRBV4-1 and TRBJ2-7, with TRBD1 identical over 9 bases. Germline values: CDR1 MGHRA, CDR2 YSYEKL. Trimming removed 0 bases from V and 3 bases from J; junction bases left unmatched: 3. There are 15 residues in the CDR3.

The rearrangement uses TRBV4-3 and TRBJ2-7; D is ambiguous. Germline assignment: CDR1 LGHNA and CDR2 YSLEER. CDR3 size: 14 residues. V shed 1 base and J shed 0 bases, with 7 bases lying between them. The CDR3 here is CASSQGRVSYEQYF. CDR3 coding DNA: TGCGCCAGCAGCCAAGGCCGCGTCTCCTACGAGCAGTACTTC.

The V gene is TRBV9, the J gene TRBJ2-1, with D perhaps TRBD2 (6 bases). The CDR3 extends over 15 amino acids. The germline V gene has CDR1 SGDLS and CDR2 YYNGEE. The V gene lost 2 bases and the J gene lost 5 bases, with 14 bases spanning the gap. The CDR3 coding sequence is TGTGCCAGCAGCGTTCCCGAGATAGCGGACAATGAGCAGTTCTTC. Translating it yields CASSVPEIADNEQFF.

This sequence joins TRBV29-1 and TRBJ2-7; 13 bases line up with TRBD2. This CDR3 region has 17 residues. Trimming cost V 1 base and J 4 bases; bases outside gene matches: 10. Per the germline V gene, CDR1 is SQVTM and CDR2 is ANQGSEA. CDR3 DNA sequence: TGCAGCGTTGAAGGTCACGGGACTAGCGGGGATGTGTACGAGCAGTACTTC. The encoded protein is CSVEGHGTSGDVYEQYF.